A selection of T cell receptor beta chains follows, all from one sample in a study of T cell responses to AZD1222 COVID-19 vaccine. The repertoire was sequenced with immunoSEQ multiplex PCR; TCRdb's copy has only in-frame clones and lacks some. The data show some 72,000 clones, about 91% seen once. The sequencing used peripheral blood, collected on day 0 of MenACWY control vaccination. These receptors were taken from an adult in good health. The CDR3 runs from the conserved cysteine through the conserved F or W. A D gene is named only where the DNA matches it firmly. Clone size is shown for a subset of rows, as once, few, many or a class of expanded clone.

V	D	J	size	CDR3	DNA
TRBV14	.	TRBJ1-6	once	CASSHQREGAPLHF	TGTGCCAGCAGCCACCAACGGGAGGGGGCACCCCTCCACTTT
TRBV5-4	.	TRBJ2-3	once	CASSLYTTDTQYF	TGTGCCAGCAGCTTGTACACCACAGATACGCAGTATTTT
TRBV29-1	TRBD2	TRBJ2-1	.	CSVSGRGDNEQFF	TGCAGCGTCAGCGGGAGAGGCGACAATGAGCAGTTCTTC
TRBV5-8	.	TRBJ2-5	.	CASSLPPAETQYF	TGTGCCAGCAGCTTGCCCCCCGCCGAGACCCAGTACTTC
TRBV7-2	TRBD1	TRBJ2-2	.	CASRPTRTGRMGELFF	TGTGCCAGCAGACCGACACGGACAGGGAGGATGGGGGAGCTGTTTTTT
TRBV20-1	.	TRBJ2-1	once	CSASLDEQFF	TGCAGTGCTAGTCTAGATGAGCAGTTCTTC
TRBV18	.	TRBJ2-5	once	CASSLTQQETQYF	TGTGCCAGCTCACTGACTCAACAAGAGACCCAGTACTTC
TRBV29-1	TRBD1	TRBJ2-7	once	CSVEVGDSSSYEQYF	TGCAGCGTTGAGGTCGGGGACAGCAGCTCCTACGAGCAGTACTTC
TRBV5-1	TRBD2	TRBJ2-1	.	CASSQSGGAANEQFF	TGCGCCAGCAGCCAAAGCGGGGGGGCAGCCAATGAGCAGTTCTTC
TRBV5-4	TRBD2	TRBJ2-2	.	CASSPAGGGAAGELFF	TGTGCCAGCAGCCCTGCGGGCGGGGGGGCCGCCGGGGAGCTGTTTTTT
TRBV19	.	TRBJ2-5	.	CASSRTPTQTETQYF	TGTGCCAGTAGTAGGACGCCGACCCAAACAGAGACCCAGTACTTC
TRBV7-8	TRBD1	TRBJ2-5	.	CASSLLQGGGTQYF	TGTGCCAGCAGCTTATTACAGGGGGGAGGGACCCAGTACTTC
TRBV15	TRBD1	TRBJ1-4	.	CATSRDRPGTGATNEKLFF	TGTGCCACCAGCAGAGATAGGCCCGGGACAGGTGCAACTAATGAAAAACTGTTTTTT
TRBV27	TRBD1	TRBJ1-2	.	CASSNSGGYYGYTF	TGTGCCAGCAGTAACTCAGGGGGCTACTATGGCTACACCTTC
TRBV18	.	TRBJ2-1	.	CASSPGLADYNEQFF	TGTGCCAGCTCACCAGGGTTAGCGGATTACAATGAGCAGTTCTTC
TRBV2	.	TRBJ2-7	.	CASRKQETTYEQYF	TGTGCCAGTAGGAAACAGGAAACCACCTACGAGCAGTACTTC
TRBV18	TRBD2	TRBJ2-7	.	CASSPLAVSYEQYF	TGTGCCAGCTCACCGCTAGCGGTATCCTACGAGCAGTACTTC
TRBV27	TRBD2	TRBJ2-7	.	CASSPGGSYVLSSYEQYF	TGTGCCAGCAGCCCCGGGGGGTCGTACGTATTAAGCTCCTACGAGCAGTACTTC
TRBV9	.	TRBJ2-7	.	CASSVSTGSSYEQYF	TGTGCCAGCAGCGTATCAACAGGGTCTTCCTACGAGCAGTACTTC
TRBV7-3	.	TRBJ2-3	once	CASSLRFRGSSTDTQYF	TGTGCCAGCAGCTTAAGGTTTCGTGGTTCTAGCACAGATACGCAGTATTTT
TRBV15	TRBD1	TRBJ2-7	.	CATSRVQGVFDEQYF	TGTGCCACCAGCAGAGTTCAGGGGGTGTTCGACGAGCAGTACTTC
TRBV23-1	.	TRBJ2-2	few	CASSPLRGRTGELFF	TGCGCCAGCAGTCCGTTGAGGGGCAGGACCGGGGAGCTGTTTTTT
TRBV10-3	.	TRBJ2-1	.	CAIREAENSYNEQFF	TGTGCCATCAGGGAGGCAGAAAATTCCTACAATGAGCAGTTCTTC
TRBV7-3	TRBD1	TRBJ1-6	.	CASSSGTGGRNSPLHF	TGTGCCAGCAGCTCCGGGACAGGGGGTAGGAATTCACCCCTCCACTTT
TRBV7-2	TRBD1	TRBJ1-6	.	CASGGQGVNSPLHF	TGTGCCAGCGGGGGACAGGGAGTTAATTCACCCCTCCACTTT
TRBV15	.	TRBJ2-2	.	CATSRDRGPGELFF	TGTGCCACCAGCAGAGACCGGGGGCCAGGGGAGCTGTTTTTT
TRBV29-1	TRBD1	TRBJ2-7	.	CSVTGPASYEQYF	TGCAGCGTGACAGGGCCAGCCTCCTACGAGCAGTACTTC
TRBV28	TRBD1	TRBJ1-4	.	CASRDRANEKLFF	TGTGCCAGCAGAGACAGGGCGAATGAAAAACTGTTTTTT
TRBV30	TRBD1	TRBJ2-7	.	CAWSVRGPGEQYF	TGTGCCTGGAGTGTGAGGGGGCCTGGCGAGCAGTACTTC
TRBV28	.	TRBJ1-1	.	CATTTGGGFTEAFF	TGTGCCACCACCACTGGGGGCGGTTTCACTGAAGCTTTCTTT
TRBV6-5	TRBD1	TRBJ2-7	few	CASSYTGTATYEQYF	TGTGCCAGCAGTTACACCGGGACAGCAACCTACGAGCAGTACTTC
TRBV5-1	.	TRBJ2-7	.	CASSLVGSSYEQYF	TGCGCCAGCAGCTTGGTCGGGAGCTCCTACGAGCAGTACTTC
TRBV7-5	.	TRBJ1-5	.	CARSSTQITGRLGQPQHF	TGTGCCAGAAGCTCAACCCAAATCACAGGGAGGCTTGGTCAGCCCCAGCATTTT
TRBV21-1	.	TRBJ2-3	.	CASSKGPGLAGVCTDTQYF	TGTGCCAGCAGCAAAGGACCGGGACTAGCGGGAGTGTGCACAGATACGCAGTATTTT
TRBV5-1	.	TRBJ1-6	.	CASSLESGQGNSPLHF	TGCGCCAGCAGCTTGGAGTCGGGGCAGGGGAATTCACCCCTCCACTTT
TRBV3-1/TRBV3-2	.	TRBJ2-7	.	CASSQQTRAEQYF	TGTGCCAGCAGCCAACAAACCAGGGCCGAGCAGTACTTC
TRBV5-1	TRBD2	TRBJ2-5	.	CASTLAGAVETQYF	TGCGCCAGCACTCTAGCGGGGGCAGTCGAGACCCAGTACTTC
TRBV10-1	TRBD1	TRBJ1-4	.	CASSERLRGLTNEKLFF	TGCGCCAGCAGTGAGAGACTCAGGGGGCTGACTAATGAAAAACTGTTTTTT
TRBV9	TRBD2	TRBJ2-7	.	CASSTGLASYEQYF	TGTGCCAGCAGCACAGGACTAGCGAGCTACGAGCAGTACTTC
TRBV19	.	TRBJ1-5	.	CASRVDRLDQPQHF	TGTGCCAGTAGGGTCGACAGACTTGACCAGCCCCAGCATTTT
TRBV14	TRBD2	TRBJ2-3	.	CASSPWTSGAPPSTDTQYF	TGTGCCAGCAGCCCCTGGACTAGCGGGGCCCCGCCTAGCACAGATACGCAGTATTTT
TRBV7-6	.	TRBJ2-1	.	CASSLFIEGMTTDNEQFF	TGTGCCAGCAGCTTATTTATTGAAGGTATGACTACGGACAATGAGCAGTTCTTC
TRBV5-6	TRBD1	TRBJ2-7	.	CASSSINPDRDRSTYEQYF	TGTGCCAGCAGCTCGATAAACCCGGATCGGGACAGGTCGACCTACGAGCAGTACTTC
TRBV28	.	TRBJ1-5	.	CASSRGGGNQPQHF	TGTGCCAGCAGTAGAGGGGGGGGAAATCAGCCCCAGCATTTT
TRBV18	.	TRBJ2-7	.	CASSPPARSVYEQYF	TGTGCCAGCTCACCACCCGCACGGTCGGTCTACGAGCAGTACTTC
TRBV7-9	.	TRBJ2-6	.	CASSSMRDRSRQGANVLTF	TGTGCCAGCAGCTCCATGAGAGATCGATCCCGTCAGGGGGCCAACGTCCTGACTTTC
TRBV10-1	.	TRBJ2-2	.	CARGFNGGWTGELFF	TGCGCCAGAGGATTTAATGGGGGTTGGACCGGGGAGCTGTTTTTT
TRBV6-1	TRBD1	TRBJ2-2	few	CASSEGTGAGELFF	TGTGCCAGCAGTGAAGGGACAGGGGCCGGGGAGCTGTTTTTT
TRBV30	.	TRBJ1-1	.	CAWSVTRASTAAEAFF	TGTGCCTGGAGTGTAACTCGAGCCTCCACGGCTGCTGAAGCTTTCTTT
TRBV30	TRBD1	TRBJ1-6	.	CAWSVRGQGDSPLHF	TGTGCCTGGAGTGTACGGGGACAGGGCGATTCACCCCTCCACTTT
TRBV27	TRBD1	TRBJ2-2	.	CASRTGQRNTGELFF	TGTGCCAGCAGGACGGGACAGCGAAACACCGGGGAGCTGTTTTTT
TRBV24-1	.	TRBJ2-1	.	CATSESGVGRGSYNEQFF	TGTGCCACCAGTGAATCGGGGGTAGGTCGGGGCTCCTACAATGAGCAGTTCTTC
TRBV19	.	TRBJ1-3	.	CASSTPYRQTSGNTIYF	TGTGCCAGTAGTACACCCTACCGACAAACCTCTGGAAACACCATATATTTT
TRBV9	.	TRBJ2-1	few	CASSVDPDIYNEQFF	TGTGCCAGCAGCGTAGACCCAGACATCTACAATGAGCAGTTCTTC
TRBV6-2/TRBV6-3	TRBD1	TRBJ2-1	once	CASSLQGGSYNEQFF	TGTGCCAGCAGTCTACAGGGGGGCTCCTACAATGAGCAGTTCTTC
TRBV30	.	TRBJ1-4	.	CAWNRDLTTNEKLFF	TGTGCCTGGAACCGGGACCTAACAACTAATGAAAAACTGTTTTTT
TRBV9	.	TRBJ1-2	.	CASSPTGGVGAGAVDGYTF	TGTGCCAGCAGCCCTACTGGCGGGGTAGGGGCCGGGGCAGTGGATGGCTACACCTTC
TRBV7-7	TRBD2	TRBJ2-7	.	CASSLDWELAVDLYEQYF	TGTGCTAGCAGCTTAGATTGGGAACTAGCGGTCGACCTCTACGAGCAGTACTTC
TRBV25-1	.	TRBJ1-2	.	CASSKTGRGYGYTF	TGTGCCAGCAGTAAAACAGGCAGGGGCTATGGCTACACCTTC